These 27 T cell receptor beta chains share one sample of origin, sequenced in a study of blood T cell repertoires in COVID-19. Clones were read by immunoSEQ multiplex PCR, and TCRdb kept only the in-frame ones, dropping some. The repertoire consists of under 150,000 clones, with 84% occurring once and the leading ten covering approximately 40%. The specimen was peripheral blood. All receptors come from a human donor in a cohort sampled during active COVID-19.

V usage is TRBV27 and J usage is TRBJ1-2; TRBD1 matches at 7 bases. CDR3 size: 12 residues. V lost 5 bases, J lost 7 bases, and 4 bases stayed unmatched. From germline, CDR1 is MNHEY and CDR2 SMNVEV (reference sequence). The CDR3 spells CASSIQGSGYTF. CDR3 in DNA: TGTGCCAGCAGTATACAGGGGTCTGGCTACACCTTC.

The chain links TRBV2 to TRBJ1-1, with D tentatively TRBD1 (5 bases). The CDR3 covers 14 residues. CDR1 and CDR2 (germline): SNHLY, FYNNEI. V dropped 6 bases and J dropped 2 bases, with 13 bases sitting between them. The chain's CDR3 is CASSLGEGNTEAFF. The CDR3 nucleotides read TGTGCCAGCAGCCTAGGGGAGGGAAACACTGAAGCTTTCTTT.

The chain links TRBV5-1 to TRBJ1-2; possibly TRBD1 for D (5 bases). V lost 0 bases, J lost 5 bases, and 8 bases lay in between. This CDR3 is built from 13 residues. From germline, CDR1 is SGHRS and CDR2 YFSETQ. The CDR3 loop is CASSLGQTYGYTF. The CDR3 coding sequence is TGCGCCAGCAGCTTGGGACAGACTTATGGCTACACCTTC.

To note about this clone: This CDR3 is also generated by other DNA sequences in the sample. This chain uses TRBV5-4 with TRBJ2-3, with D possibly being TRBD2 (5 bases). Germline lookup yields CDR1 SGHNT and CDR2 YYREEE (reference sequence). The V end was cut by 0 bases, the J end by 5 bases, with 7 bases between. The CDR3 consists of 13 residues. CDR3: CASSLAGGDTQYF. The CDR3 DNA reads TGTGCCAGCAGCTTGGCCGGAGGAGATACGCAGTATTTT. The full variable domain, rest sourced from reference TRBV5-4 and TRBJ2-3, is ETGVTQSPTHLIKTRGQQVTLRCSSQSGHNTVSWYQQALGQGPQFIFQYYREEENGRGNFPPRFSGLQFPNYSSELNVNALELDDSALYLCASSLAGGDTQYFGPGTRLTVL.

The CDR3 sequence is CASSQVGDTPPEAFF. CDR3 nucleotide sequence: TGTGCCAGCAGCCAAGTCGGGGACACCCCCCCGGAGGCTTTCTTT. The rearrangement joins TRBV3-1 (or the pseudogene TRBV3-2) to TRBJ1-1, with D possibly being TRBD1 (6 bases). The CDR3 length is 15 residues. Per germline, CDR1 LGHDT and CDR2 YNNKEL (reference sequence). V shed 1 base and J shed 11 bases, with 20 bases lying between them.

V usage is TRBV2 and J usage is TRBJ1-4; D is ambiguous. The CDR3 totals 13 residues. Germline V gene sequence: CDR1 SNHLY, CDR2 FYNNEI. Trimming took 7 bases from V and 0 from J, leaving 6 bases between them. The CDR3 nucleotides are TGTGCCAGCAACCGCGCAACTAATGAAAAACTGTTTTTT. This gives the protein CASNRATNEKLFF. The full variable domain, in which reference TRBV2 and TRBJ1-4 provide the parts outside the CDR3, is EPEVTQTPSHQVTQMGQEVILRCVPISNHLYFYWYRQILGQKVEFLVSFYNNEISEKSEIFDDQFSVERPDGSNFTLKIRSTKLEDSAMYFCASNRATNEKLFFGSGTQLSVL.

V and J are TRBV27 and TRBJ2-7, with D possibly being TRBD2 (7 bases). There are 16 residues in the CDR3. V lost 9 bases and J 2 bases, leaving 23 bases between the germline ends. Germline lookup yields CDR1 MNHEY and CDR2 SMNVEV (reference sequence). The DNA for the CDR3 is TGTGCCAGGGACGGGGGCCCCCGGACTAGTCCCTACGAGCAGTACTTC. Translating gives CARDGGPRTSPYEQYF.

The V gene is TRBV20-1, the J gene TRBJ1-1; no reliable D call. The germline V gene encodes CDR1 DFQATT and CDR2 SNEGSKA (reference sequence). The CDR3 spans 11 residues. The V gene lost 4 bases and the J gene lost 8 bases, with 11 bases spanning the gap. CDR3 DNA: TGCAGTGCTACCCCGACGGGGGAAGCTTTCTTT. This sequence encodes CSATPTGEAFF.

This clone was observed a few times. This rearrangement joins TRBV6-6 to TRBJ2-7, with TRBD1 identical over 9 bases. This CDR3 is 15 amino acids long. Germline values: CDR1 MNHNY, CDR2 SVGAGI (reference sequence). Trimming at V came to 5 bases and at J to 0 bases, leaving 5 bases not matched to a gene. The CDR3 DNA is TGTGCCAGCAGTCCGGGACAGGGCTTCTCCTACGAGCAGTACTTC. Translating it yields CASSPGQGFSYEQYF.

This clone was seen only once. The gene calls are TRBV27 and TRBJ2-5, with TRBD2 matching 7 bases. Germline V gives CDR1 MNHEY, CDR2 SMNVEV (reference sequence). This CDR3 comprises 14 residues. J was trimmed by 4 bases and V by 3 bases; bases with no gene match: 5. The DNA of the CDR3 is TGTGCCAGCAGTTTTTGGGGGGAGGGAGAGACCCAGTACTTC. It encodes CASSFWGEGETQYF.

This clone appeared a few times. The chain's CDR3 is CASSTVPPQYF. CDR3 DNA: TGTGCCAGCAGCACTGTCCCTCCCCAGTACTTC. The chain carries TRBV21-1 and TRBJ2-7; the D segment call TRBD2 is taken from the table without a DNA check. TRBV21-1 is noted as a pseudogene. This CDR3 comprises 11 residues.

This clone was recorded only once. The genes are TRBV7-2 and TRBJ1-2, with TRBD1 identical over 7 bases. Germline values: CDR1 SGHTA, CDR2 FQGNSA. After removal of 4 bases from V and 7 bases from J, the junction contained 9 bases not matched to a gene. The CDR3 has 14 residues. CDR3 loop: CASSYAGTAVGYTF. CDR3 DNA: TGTGCCAGCAGCTACGCCGGGACAGCAGTTGGCTACACCTTC.

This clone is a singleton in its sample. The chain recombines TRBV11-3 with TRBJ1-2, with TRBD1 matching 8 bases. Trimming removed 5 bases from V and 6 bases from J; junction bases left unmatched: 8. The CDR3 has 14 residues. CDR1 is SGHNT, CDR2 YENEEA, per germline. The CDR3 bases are TGTGCCAGCAGCCGGACCGGACAGGGAGATGGCTACACCTTC. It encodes CASSRTGQGDGYTF.

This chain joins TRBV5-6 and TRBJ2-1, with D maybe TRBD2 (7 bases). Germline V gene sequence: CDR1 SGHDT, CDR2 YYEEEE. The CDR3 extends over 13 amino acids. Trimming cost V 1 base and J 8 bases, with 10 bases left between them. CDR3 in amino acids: CASSLRGADEQFF. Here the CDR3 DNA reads TGTGCCAGCAGCTTGCGGGGGGCGGATGAGCAGTTCTTC.

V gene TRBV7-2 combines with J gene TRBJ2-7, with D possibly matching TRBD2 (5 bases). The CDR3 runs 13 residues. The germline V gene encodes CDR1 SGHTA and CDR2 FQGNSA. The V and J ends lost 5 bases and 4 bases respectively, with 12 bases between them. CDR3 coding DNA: TGTGCCAGCAGCCCCAGGACTGGTTACGAGCAGTACTTC. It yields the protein CASSPRTGYEQYF.

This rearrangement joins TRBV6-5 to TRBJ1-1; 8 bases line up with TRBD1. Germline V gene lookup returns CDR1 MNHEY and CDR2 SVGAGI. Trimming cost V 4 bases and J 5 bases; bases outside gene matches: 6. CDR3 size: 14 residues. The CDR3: CASSFQGAGTEAFF. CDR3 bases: TGTGCCAGCAGTTTTCAGGGGGCAGGGACTGAAGCTTTCTTT.

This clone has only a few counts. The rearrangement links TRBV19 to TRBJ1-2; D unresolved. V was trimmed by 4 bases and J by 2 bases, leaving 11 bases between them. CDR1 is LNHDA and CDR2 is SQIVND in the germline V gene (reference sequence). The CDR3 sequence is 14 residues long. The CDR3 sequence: CASSKARENYGYTF. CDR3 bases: TGTGCCAGTAGTAAGGCCCGGGAAAACTATGGCTACACCTTC.

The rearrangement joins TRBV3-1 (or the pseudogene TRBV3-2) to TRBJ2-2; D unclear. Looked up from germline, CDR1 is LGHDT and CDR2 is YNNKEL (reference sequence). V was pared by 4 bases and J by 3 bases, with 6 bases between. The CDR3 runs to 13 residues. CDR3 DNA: TGTGCCAGCAGCCGACTCGACACCGGGGAGCTGTTTTTT. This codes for CASSRLDTGELFF.

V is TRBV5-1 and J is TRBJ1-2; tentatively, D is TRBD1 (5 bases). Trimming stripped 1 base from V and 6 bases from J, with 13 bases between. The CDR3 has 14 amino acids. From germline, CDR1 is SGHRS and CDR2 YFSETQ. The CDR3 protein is CASSLSGRGDGYTF. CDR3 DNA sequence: TGCGCCAGCAGCTTGTCGGGGCGCGGGGATGGCTACACCTTC.

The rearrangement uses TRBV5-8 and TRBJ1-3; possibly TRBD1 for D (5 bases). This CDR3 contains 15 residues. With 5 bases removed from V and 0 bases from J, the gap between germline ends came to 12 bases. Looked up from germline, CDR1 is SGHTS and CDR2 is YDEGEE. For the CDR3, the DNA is TGTGCCAGCAGTTCGACAGTTTCCTCTGGAAACACCATATATTTT. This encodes CASSSTVSSGNTIYF.

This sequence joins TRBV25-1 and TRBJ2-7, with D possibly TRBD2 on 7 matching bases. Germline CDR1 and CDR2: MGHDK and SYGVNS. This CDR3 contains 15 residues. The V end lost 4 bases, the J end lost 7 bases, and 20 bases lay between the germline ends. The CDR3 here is CASSGTSVGAKEQYF. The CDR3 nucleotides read TGTGCCAGCAGTGGTACTAGCGTGGGGGCTAAAGAGCAGTACTTC.

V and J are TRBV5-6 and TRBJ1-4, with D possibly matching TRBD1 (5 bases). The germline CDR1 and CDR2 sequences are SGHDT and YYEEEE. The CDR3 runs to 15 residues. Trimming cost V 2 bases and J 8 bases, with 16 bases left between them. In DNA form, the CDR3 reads TGTGCCAGCAGCTTCGACGTGGGGAGGGGCGAAAAACTGTTTTTT. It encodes CASSFDVGRGEKLFF.

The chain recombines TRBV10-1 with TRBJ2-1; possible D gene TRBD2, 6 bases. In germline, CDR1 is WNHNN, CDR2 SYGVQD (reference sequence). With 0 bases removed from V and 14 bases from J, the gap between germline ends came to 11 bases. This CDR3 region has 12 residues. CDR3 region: CASSESVGGKFF. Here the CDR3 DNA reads TGCGCCAGCAGTGAGTCGGTGGGGGGAAAGTTCTTC.

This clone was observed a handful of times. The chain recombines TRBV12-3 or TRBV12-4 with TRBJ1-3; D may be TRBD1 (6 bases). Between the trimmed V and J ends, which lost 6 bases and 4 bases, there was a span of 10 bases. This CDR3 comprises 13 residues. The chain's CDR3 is CASRPGTGNTIYF. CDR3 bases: TGTGCCAGCAGACCCGGGACAGGAAACACCATATATTTT.

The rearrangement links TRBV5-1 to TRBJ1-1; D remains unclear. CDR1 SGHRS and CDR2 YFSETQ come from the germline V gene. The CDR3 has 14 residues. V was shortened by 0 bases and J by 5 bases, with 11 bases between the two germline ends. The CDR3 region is CASSLGAGRTEAFF. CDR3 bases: TGCGCCAGCAGCTTGGGGGCCGGGAGGACTGAAGCTTTCTTT.

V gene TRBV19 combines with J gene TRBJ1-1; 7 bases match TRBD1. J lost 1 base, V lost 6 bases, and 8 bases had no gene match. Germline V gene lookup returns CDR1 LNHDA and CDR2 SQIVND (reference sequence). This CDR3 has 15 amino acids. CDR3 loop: CASRNPQGENTEAFF. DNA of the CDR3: TGTGCCAGTAGAAACCCGCAGGGGGAGAACACTGAAGCTTTCTTT.

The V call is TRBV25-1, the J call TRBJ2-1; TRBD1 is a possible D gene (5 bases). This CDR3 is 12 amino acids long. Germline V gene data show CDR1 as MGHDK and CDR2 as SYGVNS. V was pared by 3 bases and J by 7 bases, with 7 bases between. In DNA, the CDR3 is TGTGCCAGCAGTGAGACAGCAAATGAGCAGTTCTTC. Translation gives CASSETANEQFF.